This T cell receptor beta chain was sequenced during a study of beta chain features in type 1 diabetes. Study overall: Sorted cells, 107,917,701 in number, were examined across all samples. The study, taken as a whole, reports: Reduced insertions and increased deletions marked VDJ junctions in type 1 diabetes patients. Shorter TCRB CDR3s, moderately but significantly so, marked every one of the four CD4+ subsets in Type 1 diabetes patients. It was possible that PCR favored shorter templates, equally so in patients and controls.

CDR3 length: 14 residues. Per the germline V gene, CDR1 is MNHEY and CDR2 is SVGAGI. The V end was cut by 4 bases, the J end by 4 bases, with 13 bases between. Expressed TCRB transcripts were sequenced after all isolated RNA was converted to cDNA. Sequencing used immunoSEQ multiplex PCR; TCRdb keeps in-frame clones, though not all of them. Among 500,000 to 800,000 clones listed, roughly 12% were seen once. In the case of this clone: As yet, its antigen is unknown.

Sequenced input: naive CD4+ T cells from blood. This TCR was recovered from a man between 25 and 39 years old with type 1 diabetes. The chain recombines TRBV6-5 with TRBJ1-2; D is perhaps TRBD1 (6 bases). CDR3 region: CASSSLLGGYGYTF. The CDR3 DNA follows: TGTGCCAGCAGTTCTCTGCTAGGGGGCTATGGCTACACCTTC.